The clone carrying this T cell receptor beta chain was found a few times. Trimming removed 1 base from V and 4 bases from J; junction bases left unmatched: 2. The CDR3 loop spans 15 amino acids. Germline CDR1 reads GTSNPN; CDR2 reads SVGIG (reference sequence). TCRdb passed the RT-PCR reads through MiXCR, listing each CDR3 protein once. Among more than 550,000 distinct CDR3 sequences listed, 12% to 15% were seen once. This TCR was sampled from a female donor in good health, serving as a healthy control. Sequencing was carried out using memory CD4+ T cells from blood. V gene TRBV30 combines with J gene TRBJ2-5, with TRBD2 matching over 14 bases. The CDR3 loop reads CAWSAGTSGRETQYF. CDR3 DNA sequence: TGTGCCTGGAGTGCCGGGACTAGCGGGAGAGAGACCCAGTACTTC.